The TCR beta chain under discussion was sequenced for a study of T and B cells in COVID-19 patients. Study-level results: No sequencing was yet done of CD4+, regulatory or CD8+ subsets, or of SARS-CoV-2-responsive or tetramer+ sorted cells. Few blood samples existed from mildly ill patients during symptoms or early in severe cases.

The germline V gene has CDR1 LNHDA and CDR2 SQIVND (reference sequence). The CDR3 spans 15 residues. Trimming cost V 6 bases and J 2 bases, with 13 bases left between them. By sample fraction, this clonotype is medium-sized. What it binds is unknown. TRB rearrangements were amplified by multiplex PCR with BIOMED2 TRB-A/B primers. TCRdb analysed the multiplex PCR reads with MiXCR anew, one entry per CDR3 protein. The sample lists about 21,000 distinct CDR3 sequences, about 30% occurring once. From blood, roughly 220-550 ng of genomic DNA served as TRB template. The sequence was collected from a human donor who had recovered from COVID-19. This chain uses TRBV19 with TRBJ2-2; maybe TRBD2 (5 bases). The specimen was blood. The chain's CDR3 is CASSPHTSNTGELFF. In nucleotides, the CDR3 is TGTGCCAGTAGCCCGCACACTAGTAACACCGGGGAGCTGTTTTTT.